The 20 T cell receptor beta chains given below trace back to one sample, sequenced in a study of T cells in Graves' hyperthyroidism and ophthalmopathy. It was RNA transcripts that yielded the amplified TCR beta CDR3 regions. A set of HTBI primers served as the primers for a first-round RT-PCR of the TCR CDR3. One entry per CDR3 protein, called by TCRdb with MiXCR from the multiplex PCR reads. This table has 190,000 or so distinct CDR3 sequences, about 17% appearing once. Sequences were obtained from blood. The receptors here all came from a man aged 35 to 55 with Graves' hyperthyroidism.

J is TRBJ2-7 and V is TRBV11-2; 8 nucleotides align to TRBD2. The CDR3 extends over 15 amino acids. The junction had 7 bases not matched to a gene; V was cut back by 5 bases and J by 1 base. Germline V gene data show CDR1 as SGHAT and CDR2 as FQNNGV. The CDR3 region is CASSLHPGGSYEQYF. Written as DNA, the CDR3 is TGTGCCAGCAGCCTCCACCCGGGGGGGTCCTACGAGCAGTACTTC. The full variable domain, its missing parts supplied by reference TRBV11-2 and TRBJ2-7, is EAGVAQSPRYKIIEKRQSVAFWCNPISGHATLYWYQQILGQGPKLLIQFQNNGVVDDSQLPKDRFSAERLKGVDSTLKIQPAKLEDSAVYLCASSLHPGGSYEQYFGPGTRLTVT.

The rearrangement uses TRBV19 and TRBJ1-3, with 8 bases fitting TRBD1. The V gene end was trimmed by 4 bases and the J gene end by 0 bases; junction bases not matched to a gene: 8. This CDR3 has 17 residues. In germline, CDR1 is LNHDA, CDR2 SQIVND (reference sequence). CDR3 in amino acids: CASSKRDRTSSGNTIYF. The DNA for the CDR3 is TGTGCCAGTAGTAAAAGGGACAGGACGTCCTCTGGAAACACCATATATTTT.

Many counts were recorded for this clonotype. This sequence joins TRBV3-1 and TRBJ2-6; D unresolved. V lost 1 base and J 0 bases, leaving 4 bases between the germline ends. CDR1 and CDR2 from the germline V gene are LGHDT and YNNKEL (reference sequence). The length of the CDR3 is 15 residues. The CDR3: CASSQVGSGANVLTF. The CDR3, as DNA: TGTGCCAGCAGCCAAGTAGGCTCTGGGGCCAACGTCCTGACTTTC.

The chain links TRBV7-9 to TRBJ2-3, with 7 bases that match TRBD1. From germline, CDR1 is SEHNR and CDR2 FQNEAQ (reference sequence). CDR3 length equals 15 residues. V trimming: 5 bases; J trimming: 5 bases; junction bases outside the gene matches: 10. The CDR3 nucleotides read TGTGCCAGCAGCCAAACAGGGGTCGAGCGAGATACGCAGTATTTT. Translating gives CASSQTGVERDTQYF. The full variable domain, in which reference TRBV7-9 and TRBJ2-3 provide the parts outside the CDR3, is DTGVSQNPRHKITKRGQNVTFRCDPISEHNRLYWYRQTLGQGPEFLTYFQNEAQLEKSRLLSDRFSAERPKGSFSTLEIQRTEQGDSAMYLCASSQTGVERDTQYFGPGTRLTVL.

The sample holds many counts of this clonotype. The genes are TRBV20-1 and TRBJ1-1; unclear D gene. The CDR3 has 14 residues. The V and J ends lost 3 bases and 1 base respectively, with 12 bases between them. Per germline, CDR1 DFQATT and CDR2 SNEGSKA (reference sequence). Written as DNA, the CDR3 is TGCAGTGCTAGCCTGACCCCCCAGAACACTGAAGCTTTCTTT. This gives the protein CSASLTPQNTEAFF.

V is TRBV2 and J is TRBJ1-2, with 10 bases lining up with TRBD1. With 6 bases clipped from V and 8 bases from J, the junction kept 21 bases outside the gene matches. This CDR3 spans 18 amino acids. The germline V gene has CDR1 SNHLY and CDR2 FYNNEI. The CDR3: CASSHRPGTGAMVEGYTF. CDR3 DNA sequence: TGTGCCAGCAGCCACCGACCCGGGACAGGGGCTATGGTTGAAGGCTACACCTTC.

This clonotype was counted a single time. CDR3 sequence (DNA): TGTGCCAGCAGTTACGGGGGACTAGCGGGACGGCAAGAGACCCAGTACTTC. Amino acid sequence: CASSYGGLAGRQETQYF. The V and J genes are TRBV6-2 or TRBV6-3 and TRBJ2-5, with 13 bases lining up with TRBD2. The CDR3 runs 17 residues. CDR1 is MNHEY, CDR2 SVGEGT, per germline. V shed 2 bases, J shed 2 bases, and the junction held 5 bases outside the gene matches.

This clonotype was seen a few times. The chain recombines TRBV29-1 with TRBJ2-7, with TRBD1 matching over 10 bases. The CDR3 has 14 amino acids. Germline V gives CDR1 SQVTM, CDR2 ANQGSEA. V was clipped by 4 bases and J by 1 base; unmatched bases: 4. The CDR3 bases are TGCAGCGTTGGTGGGGGACAGGGGTCCTACGAGCAGTACTTC. It translates to CSVGGGQGSYEQYF.

This clonotype showed up many times. The gene calls are TRBV6-2 or TRBV6-3 and TRBJ1-1, with a weak D call TRBD1 (5 bases). Trimming pared 2 bases from V and 4 bases from J, leaving 20 bases between. CDR1 and CDR2 (germline): MNHEY, SVGEGT. The CDR3 is made up of 17 amino acids. This CDR3 reads CASSYAIWTYRGTEAFF. In nucleotides, the CDR3 is TGTGCCAGCAGTTACGCTATTTGGACATATAGGGGCACTGAAGCTTTCTTT.

This clonotype has at least ten counts. The genes are TRBV18 and TRBJ1-1; perhaps TRBD1 as D (6 bases). This CDR3 is built from 15 residues. Germline CDR1 is KGHSH and CDR2 is LQKENI. Trimming cost V 6 bases and J 2 bases, with 16 bases left between them. The CDR3 loop reads CASSPNPTGNTEAFF. CDR3 in DNA: TGTGCCAGCTCCCCAAACCCGACAGGTAACACTGAAGCTTTCTTT.

This clonotype was recorded many times. This chain joins TRBV7-6 and TRBJ2-5; 11 bases map to TRBD2. V lost 0 bases, J lost 1 base, and 4 bases stayed unmatched. CDR1 is SGHVS, CDR2 FNYEAQ, per germline. The CDR3 runs to 17 residues. CDR3 region: CASSLALAGGLQETQYF. The CDR3 bases are TGTGCCAGCAGCTTAGCCCTAGCGGGGGGACTCCAAGAGACCCAGTACTTC.

This clonotype was seen repeatedly, ten times or more. The rearrangement joins TRBV11-3 to TRBJ1-1; D ambiguous. Germline V gives CDR1 SGHNT, CDR2 YENEEA. CDR3 size: 15 residues. V lost 0 bases and J 0 bases, leaving 8 bases between the germline ends. The CDR3 here is CASSLDSFMNTEAFF. The CDR3 region has the DNA TGTGCCAGCAGCTTAGACAGCTTCATGAACACTGAAGCTTTCTTT.

This clonotype was counted many times. The CDR3 spells CASRPGQFTDTQYF. DNA for the CDR3: TGTGCCAGCAGACCGGGACAGTTCACAGATACGCAGTATTTT. The V and J genes are TRBV28 and TRBJ2-3; 7 bases map to TRBD1. V lost 6 bases to trimming and J lost 2 bases; unmatched junction nucleotides: 5. CDR1 and CDR2 from the germline V gene are MDHEN and SYDVKM. The CDR3 contains 14 residues.

This clonotype has at least ten counts. This sequence joins TRBV3-1 and TRBJ1-5; D remains ambiguous. The CDR3 consists of 13 residues. Per the germline V gene, CDR1 is LGHDT and CDR2 is YNNKEL (reference sequence). Trimming removed 1 base from V and 5 bases from J, with 6 bases in between. The DNA of the CDR3 is TGTGCCAGCAGCCAAGCCGATGATCAGCCCCAGCATTTT. It is translated as CASSQADDQPQHF.

This clonotype was recorded at least ten times. The genes are TRBV7-6 and TRBJ2-7; D tentatively reads TRBD1 or TRBD2 (5 bases each). Germline V gene data show CDR1 as SGHVS and CDR2 as FNYEAQ. The V and J ends lost 0 bases and 7 bases respectively, with 19 bases between them. The CDR3 contains 16 residues. CDR3 coding DNA: TGTGCCAGCAGCTTAGCGCCCGGGGACCCCTTTGGGGAGCAGTACTTC. Its translation is CASSLAPGDPFGEQYF.

The sample holds many counts of this clonotype. The chain employs TRBV3-1 and TRBJ1-5; no definite D call. Trimming stripped 2 bases from V and 2 bases from J, with 7 bases between. Germline lookup yields CDR1 LGHDT and CDR2 YNNKEL (reference sequence). The CDR3 loop spans 14 amino acids. The CDR3 spells CASSQMGGNQPQHF. In nucleotides, the CDR3 is TGTGCCAGCAGCCAAATGGGAGGCAATCAGCCCCAGCATTTT. The variable domain in full, with the rest retrieved from reference TRBV3-1 and TRBJ1-5, is DTAVSQTPKYLVTQMGNDKSIKCEQNLGHDTMYWYKQDSKKFLKIMFSYNNKELIINETVPNRFSPKSPDKAHLNLHINSLELGDSAVYFCASSQMGGNQPQHFGDGTRLSIL.

This clonotype was found a few times. This chain links TRBV6-2 or TRBV6-3 with TRBJ1-5; D remains ambiguous. This CDR3 comprises 13 residues. V was shortened by 6 bases and J by 5 bases, with 11 bases between the two germline ends. Germline V gene lookup returns CDR1 MNHEY and CDR2 SVGEGT. In DNA, the CDR3 is TGTGCCAGCAGGAACACGGGAGATCAGCCCCAGCATTTT. Its protein is CASRNTGDQPQHF.

The chain employs TRBV7-6 and TRBJ2-3; 8 nucleotides agree with TRBD2. Germline V gene sequence: CDR1 SGHVS, CDR2 FNYEAQ. J gave up 5 bases and V 3 bases, and 7 bases lay outside the gene matches. CDR3 length equals 15 residues. The CDR3 sequence is CASSLGGGRQDTQYF. DNA for the CDR3: TGTGCCAGCAGCTTGGGCGGGGGGCGGCAAGATACGCAGTATTTT.

Only a few counts were recorded for this clonotype. A single base separates this from a much larger clone, so it may be a read error. The CDR3 bases are TGTGCCAGCAGTTGGGGCAGGAGCAATCAGTCCCAGCATTTT. This sequence encodes CASSWGRSNQSQHF. This chain connects TRBV28 to TRBJ1-5; TRBD1 might be the D (5 bases). CDR1 and CDR2 (germline): MDHEN, SYDVKM. The CDR3 sequence is 14 residues long.

The chain employs TRBV18 and TRBJ2-1; 9 bases match TRBD2. The J segment lost 15 bases and the V segment lost 4 bases, leaving 4 bases of the junction unmatched. CDR3 length: 11 amino acids. Germline assignment: CDR1 KGHSH and CDR2 LQKENI. The CDR3, as DNA: TGTGCCAGCTCACAAGGACTAGCGTTGTTCTTC. It yields the protein CASSQGLALFF.